This T cell receptor beta chain was documented in a study of shared clonotypes between healthy human individuals. Whole-study results and caveats: Deeper or shallower sequencing was expected to change how clonotypes are shared among donors. Lower generation probabilities were found for non-shared clonotypes than for those shared by all four donors.

This clone turned up a few times. Its antigen is unknown. Clones were read by immunoSEQ multiplex PCR, and TCRdb kept only the in-frame ones, dropping some. This sample carries about 2.3 million clones, 93% of them seen once, and the ten largest clones take 0.39%. The CDR3 has 13 residues. Looked up from germline, CDR1 is SQVTM and CDR2 is ANQGSEA. V was clipped by 6 bases and J by 1 base, with 12 bases between them. This sequence joins TRBV29-1 and TRBJ1-1, with TRBD1 as a possible D gene (6 bases). Sequenced material: naive CD4+ T cells from PBMCs. Subset reported: CD45RA+ positively selected. The sequence came from a man between 18 and 29 years old in good health. Some clones in this sample may be carry-over from other donors' samples. DNA for the CDR3: TGCAGCGTCCACAGGGCCTCGAACACTGAAGCTTTCTTT. Translation gives CSVHRASNTEAFF.